This T cell receptor beta chain is from a study of vaccination and CD4 T cells after COVID-19. Looking at the study overall: The authors exposed cells to overlapping spike peptides derived from SARS-CoV-2, HCoV-NL63, HCoV-OC43 and HCoV-229E.

Notes on this clonotype: Antigen specificity is unknown.

Trimming took off 1 base at V and 7 bases at J, with 4 bases between the two ends. The CDR3 is 11 residues long. The V gene's germline CDR1 is SGHTA and CDR2 FQGNSA. Sequence data for DNA of cultured CD4+ T cells were generated by the Oncomine TCR Beta short-read assay. Genomic DNA from cultured CD4+ T cells was extracted. Each CDR3 protein is one row after TCRdb ran MiXCR on the PCR reads. The profile shows more than 12,000 distinct CDR3 sequences, 26% of them singletons. Treatment of the sample: roughly 11-day PBMC culture with coronavirus spike peptide pools or control peptides (ViraFEST assay). Convalescent patients tested SARS-CoV-2 PCR positive from March to December 2020, before Alpha, Beta and Delta emerged. Negative selection recovered the CD4+ T cells once they had spent more than eight days in culture.

The sequenced sample was cultured CD4+ T cells from blood. This TCR derives from a human donor with COVID-19. The genes are TRBV7-2 and TRBJ2-5; no reliable D call. As DNA, the CDR3 is TGTGCCAGCAGCTTAGAGGGGACCCAGTACTTC. It yields the protein CASSLEGTQYF.